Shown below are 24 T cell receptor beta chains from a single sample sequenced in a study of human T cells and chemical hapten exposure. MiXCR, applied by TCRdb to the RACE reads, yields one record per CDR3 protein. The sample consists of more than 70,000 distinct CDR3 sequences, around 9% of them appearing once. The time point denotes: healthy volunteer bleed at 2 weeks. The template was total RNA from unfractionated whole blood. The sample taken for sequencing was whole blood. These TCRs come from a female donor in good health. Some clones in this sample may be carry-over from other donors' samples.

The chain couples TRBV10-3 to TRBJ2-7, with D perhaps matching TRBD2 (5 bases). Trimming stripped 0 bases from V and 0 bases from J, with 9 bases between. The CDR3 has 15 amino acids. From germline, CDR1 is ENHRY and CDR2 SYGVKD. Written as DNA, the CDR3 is TGTGCCATCAGTGAGTCCCTAGAGGGCTCCTACGAGCAGTACTTC. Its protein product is CAISESLEGSYEQYF.

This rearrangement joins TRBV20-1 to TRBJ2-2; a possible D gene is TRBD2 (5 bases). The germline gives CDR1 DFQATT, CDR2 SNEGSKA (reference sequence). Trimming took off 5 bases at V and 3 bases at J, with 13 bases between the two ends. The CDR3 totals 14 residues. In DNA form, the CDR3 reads TGCAGTGCTCCAAGAGGGCCATACACCGGGGAGCTGTTTTTT. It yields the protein CSAPRGPYTGELFF.

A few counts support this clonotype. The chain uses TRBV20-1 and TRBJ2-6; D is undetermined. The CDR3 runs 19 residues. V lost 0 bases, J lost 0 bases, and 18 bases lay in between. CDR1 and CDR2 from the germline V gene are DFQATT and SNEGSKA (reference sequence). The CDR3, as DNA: TGCAGTGCTAGAGATACGGCGTCAGGTACCTACTCTGGGGCCAACGTCCTGACTTTC. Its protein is CSARDTASGTYSGANVLTF.

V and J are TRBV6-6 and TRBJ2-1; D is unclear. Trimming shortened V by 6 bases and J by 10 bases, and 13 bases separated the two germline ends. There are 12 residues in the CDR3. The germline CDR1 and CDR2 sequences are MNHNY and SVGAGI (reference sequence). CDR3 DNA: TGTGCCAGCAGCCCTAATTTAAAGGAGCAGTTCTTC. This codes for CASSPNLKEQFF.

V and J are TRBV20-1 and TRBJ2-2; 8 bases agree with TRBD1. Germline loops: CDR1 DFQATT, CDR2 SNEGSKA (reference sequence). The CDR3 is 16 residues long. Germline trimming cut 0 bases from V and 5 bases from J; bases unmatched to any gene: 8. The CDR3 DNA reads TGCAGTGCTAGAGACCGACAGGGGCGGCAAACCGGGGAGCTGTTTTTT. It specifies CSARDRQGRQTGELFF.

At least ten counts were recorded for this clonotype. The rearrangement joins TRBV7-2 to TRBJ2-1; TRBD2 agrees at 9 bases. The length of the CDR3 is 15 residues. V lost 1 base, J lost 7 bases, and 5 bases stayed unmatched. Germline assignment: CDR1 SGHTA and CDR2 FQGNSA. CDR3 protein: CASSLVAGGANEQFF. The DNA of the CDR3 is TGTGCCAGCAGCTTAGTTGCGGGAGGGGCGAATGAGCAGTTCTTC.

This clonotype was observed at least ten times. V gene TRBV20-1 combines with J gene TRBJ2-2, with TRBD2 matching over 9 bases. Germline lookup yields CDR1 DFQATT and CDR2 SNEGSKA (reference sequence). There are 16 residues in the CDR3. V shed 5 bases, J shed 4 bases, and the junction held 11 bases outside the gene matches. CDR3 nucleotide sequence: TGCAGTGCTGGTGACGCAGCGGGAGGCCCCACCGGGGAGCTGTTTTTT. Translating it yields CSAGDAAGGPTGELFF.

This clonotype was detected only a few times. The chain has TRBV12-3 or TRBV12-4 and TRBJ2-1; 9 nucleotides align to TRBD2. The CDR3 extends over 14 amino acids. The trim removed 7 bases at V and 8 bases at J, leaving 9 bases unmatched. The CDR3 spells CASTPLAGTDEQFF. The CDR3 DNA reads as TGTGCCAGCACCCCGCTAGCGGGAACGGATGAGCAGTTCTTC.

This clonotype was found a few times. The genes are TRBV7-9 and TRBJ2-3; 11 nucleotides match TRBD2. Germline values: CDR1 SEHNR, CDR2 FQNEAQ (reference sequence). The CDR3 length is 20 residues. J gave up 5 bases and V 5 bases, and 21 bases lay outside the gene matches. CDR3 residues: CASSPRRTELAGDVIDTQYF. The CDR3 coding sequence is TGTGCCAGCAGCCCAAGACGGACTGAACTAGCGGGAGATGTTATAGATACGCAGTATTTT.

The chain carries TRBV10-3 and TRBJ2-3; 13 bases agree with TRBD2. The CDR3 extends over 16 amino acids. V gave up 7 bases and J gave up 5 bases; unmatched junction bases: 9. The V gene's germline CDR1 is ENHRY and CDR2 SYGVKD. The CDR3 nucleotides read TGTGCCATCACCCCCGGGACTAGCGGGACTGTAGATACGCAGTATTTT. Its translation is CAITPGTSGTVDTQYF.

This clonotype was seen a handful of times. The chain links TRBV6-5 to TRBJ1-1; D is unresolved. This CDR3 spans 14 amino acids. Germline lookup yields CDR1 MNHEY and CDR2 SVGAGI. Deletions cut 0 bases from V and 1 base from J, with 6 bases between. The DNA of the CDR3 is TGTGCCAGCAGTTACTCGAACCCGAACACTGAAGCTTTCTTT. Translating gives CASSYSNPNTEAFF.

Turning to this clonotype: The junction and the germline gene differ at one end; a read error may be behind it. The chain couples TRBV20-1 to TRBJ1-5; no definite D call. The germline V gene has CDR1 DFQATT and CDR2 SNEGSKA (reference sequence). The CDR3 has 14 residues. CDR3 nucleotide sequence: TGCAGTACTAGCCAGGATTATAGCAATCAGCCCCAGCATTTT. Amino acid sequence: CSTSQDYSNQPQHF.

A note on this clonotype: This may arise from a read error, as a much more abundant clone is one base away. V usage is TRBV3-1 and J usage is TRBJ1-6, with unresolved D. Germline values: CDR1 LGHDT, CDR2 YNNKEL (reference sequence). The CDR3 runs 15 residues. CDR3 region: CTSSQENSFGSPLHF. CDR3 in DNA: TGTACCAGCAGCCAAGAAAACAGTTTCGGTTCACCCCTCCACTTT.

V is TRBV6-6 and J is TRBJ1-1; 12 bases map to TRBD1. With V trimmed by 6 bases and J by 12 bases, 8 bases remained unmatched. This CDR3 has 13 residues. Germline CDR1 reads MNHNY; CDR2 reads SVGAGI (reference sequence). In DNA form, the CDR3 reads TGTGCCAGCAGGGATTGGGACAGGGGGCTAACTTTCTTT. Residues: CASRDWDRGLTFF.

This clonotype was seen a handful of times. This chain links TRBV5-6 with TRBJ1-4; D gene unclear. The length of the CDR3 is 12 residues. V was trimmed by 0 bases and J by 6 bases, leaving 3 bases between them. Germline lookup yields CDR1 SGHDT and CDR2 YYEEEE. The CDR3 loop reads CASSLGYEKLFF. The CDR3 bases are TGTGCCAGCAGCTTGGGCTATGAAAAACTGTTTTTT. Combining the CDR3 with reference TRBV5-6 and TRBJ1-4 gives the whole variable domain DAGVTQSPTHLIKTRGQQVTLRCSPKSGHDTVSWYQQALGQGPQFIFQYYEEEERQRGNFPDRFSGHQFPNYSSELNVNALLLGDSALYLCASSLGYEKLFFGSGTQLSVL.

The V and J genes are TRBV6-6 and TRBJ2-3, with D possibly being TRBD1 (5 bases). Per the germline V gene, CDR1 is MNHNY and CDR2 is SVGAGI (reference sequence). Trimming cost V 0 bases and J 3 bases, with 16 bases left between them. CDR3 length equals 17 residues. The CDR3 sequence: CASSYSRSFQGTDTQYF. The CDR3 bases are TGTGCCAGCAGTTACTCTCGTAGCTTCCAGGGAACAGATACGCAGTATTTT.

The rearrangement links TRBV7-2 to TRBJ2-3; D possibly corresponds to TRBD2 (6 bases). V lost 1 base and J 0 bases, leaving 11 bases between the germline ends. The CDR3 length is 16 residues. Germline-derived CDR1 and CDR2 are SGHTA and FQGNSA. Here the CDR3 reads CASSLGGGASTDTQYF. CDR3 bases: TGTGCCAGCAGCTTAGGGGGCGGGGCTAGCACAGATACGCAGTATTTT. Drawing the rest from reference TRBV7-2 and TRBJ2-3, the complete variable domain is GAGVSQSPSNKVTEKGKDVELRCDPISGHTALYWYRQSLGQGLEFLIYFQGNSAPDKSGLPSDRFSAERTGGSVSTLTIQRTQQEDSAVYLCASSLGGGASTDTQYFGPGTRLTVL.

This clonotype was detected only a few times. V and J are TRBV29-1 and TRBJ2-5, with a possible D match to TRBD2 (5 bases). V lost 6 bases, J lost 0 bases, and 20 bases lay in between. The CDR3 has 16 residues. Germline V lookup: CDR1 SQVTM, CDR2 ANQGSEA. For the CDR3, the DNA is TGCAGCGTGAGGGATGGCCTCCATTGGTACCAAGAGACCCAGTACTTC. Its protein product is CSVRDGLHWYQETQYF. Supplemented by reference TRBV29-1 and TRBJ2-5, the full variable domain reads SAVISQKPSRDICQRGTSLTIQCQVDSQVTMMFWYRQQPGQSLTLIATANQGSEATYESGFVIDKFPISRPNLTFSTLTVSNMSPEDSSIYLCSVRDGLHWYQETQYFGPGTRLLVL.

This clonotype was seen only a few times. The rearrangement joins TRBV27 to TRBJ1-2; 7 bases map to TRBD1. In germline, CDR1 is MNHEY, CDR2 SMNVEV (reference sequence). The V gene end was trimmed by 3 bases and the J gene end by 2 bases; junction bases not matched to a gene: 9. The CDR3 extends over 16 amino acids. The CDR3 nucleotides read TGTGCCAGCAGTTTTATAGGGGACAGTGAAAACTATGGCTACACCTTC. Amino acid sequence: CASSFIGDSENYGYTF.

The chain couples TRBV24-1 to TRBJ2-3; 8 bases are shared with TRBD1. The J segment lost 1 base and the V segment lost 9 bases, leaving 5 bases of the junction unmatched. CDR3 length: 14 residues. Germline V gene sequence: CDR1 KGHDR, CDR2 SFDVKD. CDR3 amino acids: CATGGQGRTDTQYF. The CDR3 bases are TGTGCCACCGGTGGACAGGGCCGCACAGATACGCAGTATTTT.

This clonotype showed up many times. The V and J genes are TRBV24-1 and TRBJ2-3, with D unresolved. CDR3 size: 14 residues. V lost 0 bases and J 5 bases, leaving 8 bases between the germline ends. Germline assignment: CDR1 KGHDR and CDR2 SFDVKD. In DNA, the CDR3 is TGTGCCACCAGTGATTTGAAGGGCTTAGATACGCAGTATTTT. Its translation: CATSDLKGLDTQYF.

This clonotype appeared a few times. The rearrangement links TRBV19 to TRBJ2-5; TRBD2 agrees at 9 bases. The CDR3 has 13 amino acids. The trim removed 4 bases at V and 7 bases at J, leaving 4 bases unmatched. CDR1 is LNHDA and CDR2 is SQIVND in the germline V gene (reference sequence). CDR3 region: CASSTSTSGTQYF. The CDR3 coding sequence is TGTGCCAGTAGTACCTCGACTAGCGGGACCCAGTACTTC.

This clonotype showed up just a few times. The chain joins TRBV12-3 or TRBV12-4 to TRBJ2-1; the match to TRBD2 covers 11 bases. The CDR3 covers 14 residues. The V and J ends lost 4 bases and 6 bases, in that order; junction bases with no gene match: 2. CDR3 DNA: TGTGCCAGCAGTTCCACTAGCGGGAGCAATGAGCAGTTCTTC. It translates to CASSSTSGSNEQFF.

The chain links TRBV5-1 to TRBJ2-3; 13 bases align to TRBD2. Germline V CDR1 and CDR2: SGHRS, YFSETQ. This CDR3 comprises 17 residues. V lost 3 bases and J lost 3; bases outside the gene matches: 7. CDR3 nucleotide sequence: TGCGCCAGCAGCTCGCGACTAGCGGGAGGCTTAACAGATACGCAGTATTTT. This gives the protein CASSSRLAGGLTDTQYF.